Only one count was recorded for the clone carrying this TCR beta chain. Antigen: not known. The PCR used 60 Vbeta and 13 Jbeta primers. Sequenced by immunoSEQ multiplex PCR; TCRdb stores in-frame clones only, minus some. The sample shows some 110,000 clones, under 85% of them seen only once. CDR3 size: 15 residues. Trimming took 1 base from V and 6 from J; bases not matched to a gene: 5. Germline assignment: CDR1 MGHRA and CDR2 YSYEKL. The data were taken from a study of cytomegalovirus exposure and HLA in healthy donors. Study-wide results and limits: A later analysis reportedly found that, within productive TCRs, an Asian-associated ancestry cluster had fewer N-insertions than the mean observed across the approximately 690 donors.

This receptor was obtained from a man aged 18-30 years in good health and CMV-seronegative. The sample consisted of PBMCs. The chain carries TRBV4-1 and TRBJ2-1; 8 nucleotides match TRBD2. The CDR3 loop reads CASSQGYGTSNEQFF. CDR3 sequence (DNA): TGCGCCAGCAGCCAAGGATATGGGACTAGCAATGAGCAGTTCTTC.